This T cell receptor beta chain was sequenced for a study of OX40 agonist ivuxolimab in advanced cancers. Study-wide context: Intravenous ivuxolimab was administered to patients every 2 weeks at 0.01 to 10 mg/kg.

Patients with a history of autoimmune disease or on systemic immunosuppression were excluded. This clone was seen a few times. Its antigen is as yet unknown. Sequencing used immunoSEQ multiplex PCR; TCRdb keeps in-frame clones, though not all of them. The sample lists 63,000 or so clones; roughly 80% were seen once. CDR3 size: 17 residues. Germline values: CDR1 MNHNS, CDR2 SASEGT. V was shortened by 3 bases and J by 2 bases, with 19 bases between the two germline ends. Whole-study findings and limits: The 0.1-3.0 mg/kg partial responders had among the lowest clonal expansion.

The receptor was derived from an adult with an advanced solid tumor such as melanoma, head and neck, liver or kidney cancer. The chain joins TRBV6-1 to TRBJ1-2; possibly TRBD1 for D (5 bases). The sequences come from CD4+ or CD8+ T cells sorted from blood, collected in a trial of the OX40 agonist ivuxolimab. This CDR3 is CASSDPPGSAPNYGYTF. The CDR3 coding sequence is TGTGCCAGCAGTGATCCGCCAGGGTCAGCGCCGAACTATGGCTACACCTTC.